Following are 32 T cell receptor beta chains from one sample sequenced in a study of PD-L1 blockade in urothelial cancer. Assay used: immunoSEQ multiplex PCR; TCRdb lists only in-frame clones, some missing. This sample has about 41,000 clones, with roughly 81% found just once. Time point described: peripheral blood 6 weeks after treatment start. The sequenced sample was PBMCs, obtained around atezolizumab (anti-PD-L1) treatment. The receptors come from a man aged 70 or older with urothelial cancer.

The sample holds a few counts of this clone. The chain recombines TRBV6-5 with TRBJ1-2; D is undetermined. Germline loops: CDR1 MNHEY, CDR2 SVGAGI. The germline V and J ends were trimmed by 6 bases and 3 bases, with 5 bases remaining between them. CDR3 length: 11 residues. CDR3 sequence (DNA): TGTGCCAGCAGGGCGGACTATGGCTACACCTTC. Its protein is CASRADYGYTF.

The chain has TRBV10-2 and TRBJ2-5; no clear D. V was shortened by 3 bases and J by 4 bases, with 6 bases between the two germline ends. The CDR3 contains 12 residues. Germline V gene lookup returns CDR1 WSHSY and CDR2 SAAADI. Here the CDR3 DNA reads TGCGCCAGCAGTGAATTCCGAGAGACCCAGTACTTC. Protein sequence: CASSEFRETQYF.

This rearrangement joins TRBV27 to TRBJ2-7; perhaps TRBD1 as D (6 bases). V was clipped by 4 bases and J by 6 bases, with 28 bases between them. The CDR3 consists of 18 residues. CDR1 MNHEY and CDR2 SMNVEV come from the germline V gene (reference sequence). The CDR3 DNA sequence: TGTGCCAGCAGTTCGTACTCTTTTACAGGGTGGGGGACGGGCGAGCAGTACTTC. Its protein is CASSSYSFTGWGTGEQYF.

The chain carries TRBV11-3 and TRBJ1-1, with 9 bases aligning to TRBD1. There are 18 residues in the CDR3. J was trimmed by 0 bases and V by 0 bases; bases with no gene match: 8. Germline V gives CDR1 SGHNT, CDR2 YENEEA. The CDR3 reads CASSLDPPGTGLNTEAFF. In nucleotides, the CDR3 is TGTGCCAGCAGCTTAGATCCGCCCGGGACAGGGTTGAACACTGAAGCTTTCTTT. The full variable domain, with the rest looked up from reference TRBV11-3 and TRBJ1-1, is EAGVVQSPRYKIIEKKQPVAFWCNPISGHNTLYWYLQNLGQGPELLIRYENEEAVDDSQLPKDRFSAERLKGVDSTLKIQPAELGDSAVYLCASSLDPPGTGLNTEAFFGQGTRLTVV.

V is TRBV2 and J is TRBJ2-3, with 7 bases identical to TRBD2. V was clipped by 2 bases and J by 3 bases; unmatched bases: 5. The CDR3 is made up of 15 amino acids. The germline V gene has CDR1 SNHLY and CDR2 FYNNEI. Here the CDR3 DNA reads TGTGCCAGCAGTGAATGGGTCGGGAGGACAGATACGCAGTATTTT. Translated: CASSEWVGRTDTQYF.

The chain combines TRBV9 with TRBJ2-1; no firm D call. The V and J ends lost 0 bases and 8 bases respectively, with 15 bases between them. CDR3 size: 15 residues. Germline values: CDR1 SGDLS, CDR2 YYNGEE. The CDR3, as DNA: TGTGCCAGCAGCGTAGGTGGTGGCATTGATTATGAGCAGTTCTTC. Translating it yields CASSVGGGIDYEQFF. The full variable domain, rest sourced from reference TRBV9 and TRBJ2-1, is DSGVTQTPKHLITATGQRVTLRCSPRSGDLSVYWYQQSLDQGLQFLIQYYNGEERAKGNILERFSAQQFPDLHSELNLSSLELGDSALYFCASSVGGGIDYEQFFGPGTRLTVL.

For this clone: One end of the junction fails to match germline, which may point to a read error. This chain's CDR3 is CASGETGVTNTEAFF. CDR3 DNA sequence: TGTGCCAGCGGTGAGACAGGGGTAACAAACACTGAAGCTTTCTTT. V is TRBV2 and J is TRBJ1-1; 8 bases line up with TRBD1. The CDR3 is 15 residues long. Germline loops: CDR1 SNHLY, CDR2 FYNNEI.

The chain employs TRBV14 and TRBJ1-4, with D unresolved. CDR1 SGHDN and CDR2 FVKESK come from the germline V gene. This CDR3 is built from 15 residues. The germline V and J ends were trimmed by 5 bases and 3 bases, with 13 bases remaining between them. CDR3 in DNA: TGTGCCAGCAGCAACCGGGTCCTGCCTAATGAAAAACTGTTTTTT. Protein sequence: CASSNRVLPNEKLFF. The whole variable domain, filled in from reference TRBV14 and TRBJ1-4, reads EAGVTQFPSHSVIEKGQTVTLRCDPISGHDNLYWYRRVMGKEIKFLLHFVKESKQDESGMPNNRFLAERTGGTYSTLKVQPAELEDSGVYFCASSNRVLPNEKLFFGSGTQLSVL.

Concerning this clone itself: Other DNA sequences in the same sample also yield this CDR3. The chain joins TRBV7-9 to TRBJ1-5, with unresolved D. Trimming cost V 3 bases and J 2 bases, with 5 bases left between them. The CDR3 sequence is 13 residues long. CDR1 and CDR2 (germline): SEHNR, FQNEAQ (reference sequence). DNA for the CDR3: TGTGCCAGCAGCTTCGGTGGCAATCAGCCCCAGCATTTT. This sequence encodes CASSFGGNQPQHF.

The genes are TRBV7-9 and TRBJ2-1, with D uncertain. CDR3 length: 11 amino acids. The V end was cut by 5 bases, the J end by 8 bases, with 7 bases between. The germline V gene has CDR1 SEHNR and CDR2 FQNEAQ (reference sequence). The CDR3 reads CASSSVDEQFF. CDR3 sequence (DNA): TGTGCCAGCAGCAGCGTAGATGAGCAGTTCTTC.

The chain couples TRBV6-5 to TRBJ1-1, with D possibly being TRBD1 (6 bases). Between the trimmed V and J ends, which lost 7 bases and 2 bases, there was a span of 11 bases. CDR1 and CDR2 (germline): MNHEY, SVGAGI. The CDR3 spans 13 residues. In DNA form, the CDR3 reads TGTGCCAGCAATATGGGGGCTAACACTGAAGCTTTCTTT. Translated, it gives CASNMGANTEAFF.

The chain uses TRBV7-6 and TRBJ2-3, with 14 nucleotides matching TRBD2. V shed 5 bases, J shed 2 bases, and the junction held 3 bases outside the gene matches. Looked up from germline, CDR1 is SGHVS and CDR2 is FNYEAQ. The CDR3 has 16 residues. The DNA for the CDR3 is TGTGCCAGCAGCCGACTAGCGGGAGGGCCCACAGATACGCAGTATTTT. The encoded protein is CASSRLAGGPTDTQYF.

The chain has TRBV10-1 and TRBJ2-4; D not resolved. CDR1 is WNHNN and CDR2 is SYGVQD in the germline V gene (reference sequence). The CDR3 sequence is 13 residues long. Trimming left V 4 bases short and J 1 base short, with 5 bases between. CDR3 sequence (DNA): TGCGCCAGCAGTGCCGGGGCCAAAAACATTCAGTACTTC. This translates into CASSAGAKNIQYF.

The CDR3, as DNA: TGTGCCAGCAGCTTACAAGGAGGCACTGAAGCTTTCTTT. This encodes CASSLQGGTEAFF. The chain links TRBV11-2 to TRBJ1-1, with unresolved D. The CDR3 has 13 amino acids. Trimming cost V 2 bases and J 4 bases, with 8 bases left between them. The germline V gene encodes CDR1 SGHAT and CDR2 FQNNGV.

The chain is built from TRBV4-2 and TRBJ2-5, with TRBD2 identical over 9 bases. There are 16 residues in the CDR3. V shed 1 base, J shed 3 bases, and the junction held 6 bases outside the gene matches. From germline, CDR1 is LGHNA and CDR2 YNFKEQ. The CDR3: CASSQAVASGEETQYF. The CDR3 DNA follows: TGTGCCAGCAGCCAAGCGGTAGCTAGCGGGGAAGAGACCCAGTACTTC.

The J gene is TRBJ2-2, the V gene TRBV19, with TRBD1 as a possible D gene (5 bases). Germline V gene sequence: CDR1 LNHDA, CDR2 SQIVND (reference sequence). V dropped 6 bases and J dropped 0 bases, with 11 bases sitting between them. The CDR3 is 15 amino acids. This CDR3 is CASRLTVANTGELFF. CDR3 sequence (DNA): TGTGCCAGTAGACTGACAGTAGCGAACACCGGGGAGCTGTTTTTT.

The V gene is TRBV7-2, the J gene TRBJ2-7, with D maybe TRBD2 (7 bases). Germline lookup yields CDR1 SGHTA and CDR2 FQGNSA. V lost 4 bases, J lost 7 bases, and 17 bases lay in between. The length of the CDR3 is 14 residues. This CDR3 is CASSWGRGRREQYF. The CDR3 DNA is TGTGCCAGCAGCTGGGGGCGGGGGCGCAGGGAGCAGTACTTC.

The V gene is TRBV18, the J gene TRBJ1-1, with D possibly being TRBD1 (5 bases). Between the trimmed V and J ends, which lost 6 bases and 4 bases, there was a span of 12 bases. Germline lookup yields CDR1 KGHSH and CDR2 LQKENI. The CDR3 loop spans 13 amino acids. In DNA form, the CDR3 reads TGTGCCAGCTCTAAGGAGGGGCGCACTGAAGCTTTCTTT. Protein: CASSKEGRTEAFF.

This clone was counted only a few times. The chain is built from TRBV29-1 and TRBJ2-7, with 7 bases lining up with TRBD1. This CDR3 has 14 residues. J gave up 2 bases and V 1 base, and 5 bases lay outside the gene matches. Per germline, CDR1 SQVTM and CDR2 ANQGSEA. The CDR3, as DNA: TGCAGCGTTGAAGGGTGGGGACAGACCTACGAGCAGTACTTC. Protein product: CSVEGWGQTYEQYF.

The chain combines TRBV5-1 with TRBJ1-2, with 12 bases fitting TRBD1. Germline CDR1 reads SGHRS; CDR2 reads YFSETQ. This CDR3 is built from 15 residues. V shed 1 base and J 13 bases; nucleotides not matched to a gene: 11. This chain's CDR3 is CASSLRRDRGLPGTF. The CDR3 DNA follows: TGCGCCAGCAGCTTGCGGAGGGACAGGGGGCTGCCGGGCACCTTC.

In this sample, this clone turned up once. CDR3 coding DNA: TGCACCGCGGGGACTAATGAAAAACTGTTTTTT. Amino acid sequence: CTAGTNEKLFF. J is TRBJ1-4 and V is TRBV29-1; D gene ambiguous. CDR3 length: 11 amino acids. Looked up from germline, CDR1 is SQVTM and CDR2 is ANQGSEA.

The chain couples TRBV7-9 to TRBJ2-1; tentatively, D is TRBD2 (5 bases). CDR1 is SEHNR, CDR2 FQNEAQ, per germline (reference sequence). The V gene lost 5 bases and the J gene lost 0 bases, with 11 bases spanning the gap. CDR3 size: 15 residues. CDR3 amino acids: CASSRSGRSYNEQFF. CDR3 DNA sequence: TGTGCCAGCAGCCGAAGCGGTCGCTCCTACAATGAGCAGTTCTTC.

CDR3 bases: TGTGCCAGCAGTTTACGGGAGGTGGACAAAAACATTCAGTACTTC. This codes for CASSLREVDKNIQYF. The gene calls are TRBV28 and TRBJ2-4; TRBD2 matches 7 bases. With 2 bases clipped from V and 3 bases from J, the junction kept 4 bases outside the gene matches. Germline lookup yields CDR1 MDHEN and CDR2 SYDVKM. This CDR3 has 15 residues.

The V call is TRBV6-1, the J call TRBJ2-7; 10 nucleotides align to TRBD1. J lost 3 bases, V lost 6 bases, and 8 bases had no gene match. Germline values: CDR1 MNHNS, CDR2 SASEGT. The CDR3 has 15 amino acids. For the CDR3, the DNA is TGTGCCAGCAGACTCTCCGGGACAGGGGTCTACGAGCAGTACTTC. Its protein is CASRLSGTGVYEQYF.

The genes are TRBV2 and TRBJ2-1; TRBD2 aligns across 9 bases. The CDR3 covers 11 residues. V shed 4 bases and J 15 bases; nucleotides not matched to a gene: 4. The V gene's germline CDR1 is SNHLY and CDR2 FYNNEI. In DNA form, the CDR3 reads TGTGCCAGCAGTGGGACTAGCGTGCGGTTCTTC. The encoded protein is CASSGTSVRFF.

The rearrangement joins TRBV5-1 to TRBJ2-1; TRBD2 matches 10 bases. J gave up 2 bases and V 4 bases, and 12 bases lay outside the gene matches. CDR3 length: 18 residues. From germline, CDR1 is SGHRS and CDR2 YFSETQ. The CDR3 loop is CASSPGLAKGWAYNEQFF. CDR3 in DNA: TGCGCCAGCAGCCCGGGACTAGCGAAGGGATGGGCCTACAATGAGCAGTTCTTC.

This rearrangement joins TRBV30 to TRBJ1-3; a possible D gene is TRBD1 (6 bases). V was pared by 5 bases and J by 0 bases, with 8 bases between. The CDR3 is 13 residues long. Per germline, CDR1 GTSNPN and CDR2 SVGIG (reference sequence). The CDR3 is CAWGQYSGNTIYF. The CDR3 region has the DNA TGTGCCTGGGGACAGTACTCTGGAAACACCATATATTTT.

The V gene is TRBV5-1, the J gene TRBJ1-1; TRBD1 matches 7 bases. The CDR3 length is 15 residues. Looked up from germline, CDR1 is SGHRS and CDR2 is YFSETQ. V was pared by 0 bases and J by 4 bases, with 6 bases of the junction left unmatched. The CDR3 nucleotides read TGCGCCAGCAGCTTGGCTGGAGGGGGCGGCACTGAAGCTTTCTTT. The encoded protein is CASSLAGGGGTEAFF. The whole variable domain, remainder taken from reference TRBV5-1 and TRBJ1-1, is KAGVTQTPRYLIKTRGQQVTLSCSPISGHRSVSWYQQTPGQGLQFLFEYFSETQRNKGNFPGRFSGRQFSNSRSEMNVSTLELGDSALYLCASSLAGGGGTEAFFGQGTRLTVV.

V usage is TRBV7-2 and J usage is TRBJ1-2; 7 nucleotides align to TRBD1. J gave up 1 base and V 5 bases, and 4 bases lay outside the gene matches. The germline CDR1 and CDR2 sequences are SGHTA and FQGNSA. The CDR3 contains 14 residues. The CDR3 region has the DNA TGTGCCAGCAGCCCAGGGACAGTTAACTATGGCTACACCTTC. Translated: CASSPGTVNYGYTF.

CDR3 nucleotide sequence: TGCGCCAGCAGCGAGGAGGGCAATCAGCCCCAGCATTTT. As protein: CASSEEGNQPQHF. The chain carries TRBV5-1 and TRBJ1-5; D gene uncertain. The V end was cut by 4 bases, the J end by 2 bases, with 7 bases between. This CDR3 has 13 amino acids. Germline values: CDR1 SGHRS, CDR2 YFSETQ.

The chain joins TRBV1 to TRBJ2-7; TRBD2 is the table's D call and was not checked against the DNA. TRBV1 is assigned pseudogene status. The length of the CDR3 is 19 residues. The CDR3 sequence: CTSSLGLAGEGGLGYEQYF. The CDR3 DNA follows: TGCACCAGCAGCCTAGGACTAGCGGGAGAGGGGGGGCTGGGCTACGAGCAGTACTTC.

The chain couples TRBV5-4 to TRBJ2-3, with a tentative D call TRBD2 (6 bases). V shed 4 bases and J shed 0 bases, with 15 bases lying between them. The CDR3 is 16 residues long. Germline values: CDR1 SGHNT, CDR2 YYREEE (reference sequence). The chain's CDR3 is CASSLRDLFSTDTQYF. CDR3 coding DNA: TGTGCCAGCAGCCTGCGGGACCTTTTTAGCACAGATACGCAGTATTTT.